This TCR beta chain was sequenced during a study of T-cell reconstitution after alpha-beta-depleted transplantation in children. A library of TCRbeta sequences, prepared with unique molecular identifiers, was generated. Using its own MiXCR run on the PCR reads, TCRdb lists one record per CDR3 protein. The sample gives about 170,000 distinct CDR3 sequences, 8.5% to 14% of which show up once; about 12% is in the top ten. Study-wide results and caveats: There were some patients whose high TCRbeta diversity at day 60 came from surviving recipient T cells and thymic progenitors. Reports say that about two months after transplant, the alpha-beta T cells came out of several hundred graft clones that had expanded. The authors attributed T-cell counts and diversity one year after transplant mostly to newly produced T cells.

This CDR3 comprises 16 residues. Germline CDR1 MGHRA, CDR2 YSYEKL. A note on this clonotype: What it binds is unknown. A clone one base away is much larger, so this may be a read error.

The receptor was isolated from a boy between 2 and 10 years old with acute myeloid leukemia, due to receive a stem cell transplant. This sequence joins TRBV4-1 and TRBJ2-1; 7 nucleotides agree with TRBD2. The sequences come from PBMCs, collected before TCRalphabeta/CD19-depleted stem cell transplant. The CDR3 bases are TGCGCCAGCAGCCAAGTGAGCGGGACCCCCTACAATGAGCCGTTCTTC. This codes for CASSQVSGTPYNEPFF.